This T cell receptor beta chain was observed in a study of cytomegalovirus exposure and HLA in healthy donors. Study-wide background: The Caucasian-associated ancestry cluster contained 81% of the approximately 410 genotyped donors.

General study points: HLA alleles showed associations with approximately 15,000 TCR beta sequences in a later analysis, at a 0.05 false discovery rate. When analyzed later, the rates of TCR association showed variation by HLA locus, with DRB1 the most and HLA-C the fewest.

Comments on this clone: Its cognate antigen is unknown.

Researchers ran the PCR with 60 Vbeta and 13 Jbeta primers. Per the original data handling: Later analysis identified roughly 84 million unique TCR beta chains, about 12 million shared. TCRdb keeps only in-frame clones here, not all; method: immunoSEQ multiplex PCR. The V and J calls and clone size are taken from that table; D and trimming were inferred from the DNA. The sample lists under 100,000 clones; roughly 58% were seen once. Germline CDR1 reads SNHLY; CDR2 reads FYNNEI. V was clipped by 4 bases and J by 8 bases, with 12 bases between them. The CDR3 has 13 residues. Sequences were obtained from PBMCs. The chain couples TRBV2 to TRBJ1-3; D call uncertain. This receptor was identified in a young woman in good health and CMV-seropositive. CDR3 nucleotides: TGTGCCAGCAGTGGGAACAGTCCATACACCATATATTTT. This translates into CASSGNSPYTIYF.